Below, 16 T cell receptor beta chains from the same sample are listed, as sequenced in a study of T cell repertoires in cytomegalovirus infection. One entry per CDR3 protein, called by TCRdb with MiXCR from the reads. Seen here are fewer than 700,000 distinct CDR3 sequences, roughly 24% observed once, and the top ten hold less than 9.5%. Sequences were obtained from CD8+ T cells from PBMCs. The receptors were sampled from a human donor in good health (CMV status not recorded). Some clones in this sample may be carry-over from other donors' samples.

The CDR3 nucleotides are TGTGCCAGCAGTTTATGGGGGACAGCAAAAGAGACCCAGTACTTC. Translated: CASSLWGTAKETQYF. The chain has TRBV28 and TRBJ2-5, with 7 bases matching TRBD1. In germline, CDR1 is MDHEN, CDR2 SYDVKM. V gave up 0 bases and J gave up 3 bases; unmatched junction bases: 4. This CDR3 has 15 amino acids.

This clonotype was observed many times. The rearrangement joins TRBV6-1 to TRBJ2-2; no definite D call. There are 14 residues in the CDR3. The germline V gene has CDR1 MNHNS and CDR2 SASEGT. The ends were cut back, 1 base at V and 1 base at J, with 4 bases in the middle. Here the CDR3 reads CASSEVGNTGELFF. The CDR3 DNA is TGTGCCAGCAGTGAAGTGGGGAACACCGGGGAGCTGTTTTTT.

The rearrangement links TRBV20-1 to TRBJ2-1; possibly TRBD1 or TRBD2 for D (6 bases each). Looked up from germline, CDR1 is DFQATT and CDR2 is SNEGSKA (reference sequence). This CDR3 is 14 amino acids long. Trimming took off 0 bases at V and 10 bases at J, with 16 bases between the two ends. Here the CDR3 DNA reads TGCAGTGCTAGAGATCGCCTAGCGAGGGGGGAGCAGTTCTTC. This gives the protein CSARDRLARGEQFF.

V and J are TRBV12-3 or TRBV12-4 and TRBJ2-2, with D unclear. Trimming pared 3 bases from V and 0 bases from J, leaving 11 bases between. The CDR3 spans 16 residues. The DNA for the CDR3 is TGTGCCAGCAGTTTTTACGGCAGCGCGAACACCGGGGAGCTGTTTTTT. This gives the protein CASSFYGSANTGELFF.

For this clonotype: Mismatch with germline at one junction end may stem from a read error. V gene TRBV6-5 combines with J gene TRBJ1-4; no clear D. Germline-derived CDR1 and CDR2 are MNHEY and SVGAGI. The CDR3 length is 13 residues. The CDR3 protein is CVSSYSIGEKLFF. CDR3 nucleotides: TGTGTCAGCAGTTACTCGATCGGGGAAAAACTGTTTTTT.

The table lists this clonotype with many counts. This CDR3 reads CASSYLADTGELFF. The CDR3 DNA reads as TGTGCCAGCAGTTACCTCGCGGACACCGGGGAGCTGTTTTTT. This chain uses TRBV6-2 or TRBV6-3 with TRBJ2-2, with no clear D. CDR3 length: 14 amino acids. Trimming cost V 2 bases and J 3 bases, with 7 bases left between them. Germline V gene sequence: CDR1 MNHEY, CDR2 SVGEGT.

This clonotype was seen only a few times. This chain uses TRBV6-5 with TRBJ1-6, with D tentatively TRBD1 (6 bases). CDR1 is MNHEY and CDR2 is SVGAGI in the germline V gene. Trimming removed 0 bases at V and 10 bases at J, with 10 bases between. This CDR3 is 14 amino acids long. CDR3 loop: CASSYSGGGSPLHF. The CDR3 region has the DNA TGTGCCAGCAGTTACTCGGGGGGCGGCTCACCCCTCCACTTT.

The J gene is TRBJ2-3, the V gene TRBV10-3, with a tentative D call TRBD2 (5 bases). The CDR3 sequence is 16 residues long. Germline V gene sequence: CDR1 ENHRY, CDR2 SYGVKD. Trimming shortened V by 3 bases and J by 3 bases, and 16 bases separated the two germline ends. CDR3 coding DNA: TGTGCCATCAGTGACCCACACGGGGTATCGACAGATACGCAGTATTTT. It encodes CAISDPHGVSTDTQYF.

This clonotype has just a few counts. A much larger clonotype is one base distant, so this may be a read error. The rearrangement joins TRBV7-2 to TRBJ2-7; no clear D gene. CDR1 is SGHTA and CDR2 is FQGNSA in the germline V gene. This CDR3 has 12 amino acids. Trimming shortened V by 6 bases and J by 6 bases, and 12 bases separated the two germline ends. The CDR3 here is CASRPDPCEQYF. In DNA, the CDR3 is TGTGCCAGCAGGCCCGACCCTTGCGAGCAGTACTTC.

This clonotype was counted a few times. J is TRBJ2-7 and V is TRBV7-9; TRBD1 aligns across 8 bases. Per germline, CDR1 SEHNR and CDR2 FQNEAQ (reference sequence). The CDR3 sequence is 15 residues long. V lost 1 base to trimming and J lost 3 bases; unmatched junction nucleotides: 5. The CDR3 is CASSLVAGGHYEQYF. In DNA form, the CDR3 reads TGTGCCAGCAGCTTAGTGGCAGGGGGCCACTACGAGCAGTACTTC.

The genes are TRBV23-1 and TRBJ1-1, with D unresolved. TRBV23-1 is recorded as an ORF, its role being uncertain. The CDR3 loop spans 15 amino acids. V lost 0 bases and J 8 bases, leaving 16 bases between the germline ends. CDR3 nucleotide sequence: TGCGCCAGCAGTCAATCGAGGTCGACCCTAAGGGAAGCTTTCTTT. Encoded protein: CASSQSRSTLREAFF.

This clonotype came up many times. The chain employs TRBV7-8 and TRBJ2-7; 10 bases are a match to TRBD2. The CDR3 consists of 15 residues. After removal of 1 base from V and 2 bases from J, the junction contained 2 bases not matched to a gene. Germline assignment: CDR1 SGHVS and CDR2 FQNEAQ. The DNA for the CDR3 is TGTGCCAGCAGCTTAGAACTAGCGGGGCCCTACGAGCAGTACGTC. Translating it yields CASSLELAGPYEQYV.

This clonotype appeared many times. The V call is TRBV7-8, the J call TRBJ1-1, with TRBD1 as a possible D gene (5 bases). This CDR3 has 15 amino acids. V was pared by 5 bases and J by 5 bases, with 18 bases between. Per the germline V gene, CDR1 is SGHVS and CDR2 is FQNEAQ. CDR3 nucleotide sequence: TGTGCCAGCAGCCCAACTTGGGAGGGACGGACTGAAGCTTTCTTT. Its translation: CASSPTWEGRTEAFF.

The rearrangement links TRBV14 to TRBJ2-5, with 7 bases fitting TRBD1. CDR1 is SGHDN and CDR2 is FVKESK in the germline V gene. The CDR3 sequence is 14 residues long. After removal of 4 bases from V and 5 bases from J, the junction contained 7 bases not matched to a gene. CDR3 region: CASSRQGIWETQYF. The CDR3 DNA reads TGTGCCAGCAGCCGACAGGGAATTTGGGAGACCCAGTACTTC.

This clonotype was counted a few times. The rearrangement uses TRBV19 and TRBJ2-5; no definite D call. Per germline, CDR1 LNHDA and CDR2 SQIVND (reference sequence). The CDR3 runs 14 residues. V shed 1 base and J shed 5 bases, with 11 bases lying between them. The CDR3 nucleotides are TGTGCCAGTAGTATAGCGACTTTTCGGGAGACCCAGTACTTC. Its protein product is CASSIATFRETQYF.

There are a few counts of this clonotype. The chain uses TRBV29-1 and TRBJ2-6, with 7 bases aligning to TRBD2. Germline V gene sequence: CDR1 SQVTM, CDR2 ANQGSEA. V lost 1 base to trimming and J lost 4 bases; unmatched junction nucleotides: 4. CDR3 size: 15 residues. CDR3 residues: CSVEGEGSGANVLTF. The DNA of the CDR3 is TGCAGCGTTGAAGGGGAGGGATCCGGGGCCAACGTCCTGACTTTC.